A single sample gave rise to the 3 T cell receptor beta chains below, sequenced in a study of CD8+CD57+ T cells in acquired aplastic anemia. For CDR3 and TCR beta VDJ profiling, genomic DNA was the template used. TCRdb redid the calling of the reads with MiXCR, one entry per CDR3 protein. This table has hundreds of thousands of distinct CDR3 sequences, 65% to 90% appearing once. Flow cytometry had shown expanded CD8+CD57+ cells in the patients chosen for sequencing. What was sequenced was sorted CD4+, CD8+, or CD8+CD57+ T cells (not recorded which) from PBMCs. Source of these receptors: a human donor with aplastic anemia.

The genes are TRBV29-1 and TRBJ1-2; D might be TRBD1 (5 bases). The germline gives CDR1 SQVTM, CDR2 ANQGSEA. The CDR3 is made up of 12 amino acids. This chain's CDR3 is CGAESGAYGYTF. In nucleotides, the CDR3 is TGCGGCGCCGAATCTGGGGCCTATGGCTACACCTTC. The whole variable domain, filled in from reference TRBV29-1 and TRBJ1-2, reads SAVISQKPSRDICQRGTSLTIQCQVDSQVTMMFWYRQQPGQSLTLIATANQGSEATYESGFVIDKFPISRPNLTFSTLTVSNMSPEDSSIYLCGAESGAYGYTFGSGTRLTVV.

Regarding this clonotype: The final CDR3 position lacks the conserved phenylalanine or tryptophan, pointing to a likely read error. The DNA is left out, because the CDR3 cannot be placed on it with certainty; the CDR3 is given as TCRdb lists it. The chain employs TRBV7-3 and TRBJ2-3; no DNA check was done on the table's D call, TRBD1. The length of the CDR3 is 13 amino acids, counting both ends. The germline V gene encodes CDR1 SGHTA and CDR2 FQGTGA. The CDR3 sequence is CASRHGGADNKYI.

Comment on this clonotype: One junction end disagrees with the germline gene, perhaps due to a read error. This chain joins TRBV7-2 and TRBJ2-6, with D tentatively TRBD1 or TRBD2 (5 bases each). Germline CDR1 SGHTA, CDR2 FQGNSA. The CDR3 totals 17 residues. CDR3 loop: CASTRGANPSGPNVLTF. Here the CDR3 DNA reads TGTGCCAGCACAAGAGGGGCCAACCCCTCTGGGCCCAACGTCCTGACTTTC.